This TCR beta chain was captured by sequencing in a study of cytotoxic CD8 clonotypes in ibrutinib-treated CLL. General study points: Shared public clonotypes were rare, and on treatment they either got smaller or stayed the same.

This clone was detected only a few times. Its antigen is as yet unknown. The table came from immunoSEQ multiplex PCR; TCRdb's copy has only in-frame clones and leaves some out. The sample lists 52,000 or so clones; approximately 87% were seen once. Germline V gene sequence: CDR1 LGHNT, CDR2 FRNRAP. V shed 1 base and J shed 10 bases, with 19 bases lying between them. CDR3 length equals 15 residues. This TCR derives from a human donor with chronic lymphocytic leukemia. The gene calls are TRBV12-5 and TRBJ1-1; weak D call: TRBD1 (6 bases). This material consisted of PBMCs, taken after 24 months of ibrutinib treatment. As DNA, the CDR3 is TGTGCTAGTGGTTTGGCCTCGACAGGCCCCGTTCCAGCTTTCTTT. This translates into CASGLASTGPVPAFF.